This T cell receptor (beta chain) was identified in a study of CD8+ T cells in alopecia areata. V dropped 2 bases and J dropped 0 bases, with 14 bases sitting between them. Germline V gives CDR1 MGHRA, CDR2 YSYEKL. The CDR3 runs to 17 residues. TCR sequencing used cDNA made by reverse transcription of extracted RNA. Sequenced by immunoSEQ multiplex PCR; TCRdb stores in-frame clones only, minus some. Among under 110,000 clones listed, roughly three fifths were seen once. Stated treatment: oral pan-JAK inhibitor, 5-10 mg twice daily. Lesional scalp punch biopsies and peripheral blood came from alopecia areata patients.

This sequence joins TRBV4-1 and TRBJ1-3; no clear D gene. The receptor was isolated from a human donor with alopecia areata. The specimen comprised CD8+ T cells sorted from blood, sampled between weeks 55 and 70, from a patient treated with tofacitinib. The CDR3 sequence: CASSQRAGRNSGNTIYF. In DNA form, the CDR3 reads TGCGCCAGCAGCCAACGCGCGGGCAGAAACTCTGGAAACACCATATATTTT.